This T cell receptor beta chain derives from a study of T cell responses to AZD1222 COVID-19 vaccine. Study-wide results and caveats: Receipt of two AZD1222 doses was followed by a rise in Spike-specific TCR breadth and depth.

Comment on this clone: The target antigen is unknown.

Sequencing was performed with immunoSEQ multiplex PCR; in TCRdb, only in-frame clones are kept and a portion is missing. This table holds 150,000 to 200,000 clones, roughly 94% found once. The receptor was isolated from an adult who received the AZD1222 COVID-19 vaccine. The sequenced sample was peripheral blood, obtained 28 days after the second AZD1222 dose.

CDR3 bases: TGTGCCAGCACCAGGACAGGGGGTCAGGGTGGCTACACCTTC. Translating gives CASTRTGGQGGYTF. The V gene is TRBV19, the J gene TRBJ1-2; TRBD1 matches 10 bases. CDR1 and CDR2 (germline): LNHDA, SQIVND (reference sequence). This CDR3 is 14 amino acids long. V was pared by 9 bases and J by 7 bases, with 11 bases of the junction left unmatched.